This entry lists 30 T cell receptor beta chains sequenced from one sample in a study of T cell repertoires in ileal Crohn's disease. Noted time point: neoterminal ileum biopsy at postoperative endoscopy, about 6 months after surgery. The protocol was immunoSEQ multiplex PCR, while the TCRdb copy is restricted to in-frame clones and leaves out a portion. In the table there are around 9,900 clones, 79% of which are singletons. The sample taken for sequencing was ileal tissue. The receptors come from an adult with Crohn's disease.

The chain combines TRBV18 with TRBJ2-7; 8 positions agree with TRBD1. V shed 2 bases, J shed 7 bases, and the junction held 7 bases outside the gene matches. Germline V gene sequence: CDR1 KGHSH, CDR2 LQKENI. The CDR3 runs 14 residues. CDR3 in amino acids: CASSPMDRAGEQYF. CDR3 DNA: TGTGCCAGCTCACCAATGGACAGGGCAGGAGAGCAGTACTTC.

This clone has only a few counts. The J gene is TRBJ2-7, the V gene TRBV5-6; TRBD1 matches at 7 bases. The germline V gene encodes CDR1 SGHDT and CDR2 YYEEEE. The CDR3 length is 13 residues. With V trimmed by 4 bases and J by 3 bases, 4 bases remained unmatched. DNA of the CDR3: TGTGCCAGCAGCCCAGGGGACAGCTACGAGCAGTACTTC. Amino acids: CASSPGDSYEQYF.

In its sample, this clone was seen a few times. The CDR3 reads CARKPKGHYSNQPQHF. As DNA, the CDR3 is TGTGCCAGGAAGCCTAAGGGGCACTATAGCAATCAGCCCCAGCATTTT. The chain employs TRBV6-4 and TRBJ1-5; maybe TRBD1 (5 bases). Trimming pared 9 bases from V and 0 bases from J, leaving 18 bases between. The CDR3 is 16 amino acids. The germline V gene has CDR1 MRHNA and CDR2 SNTAGT.

The rearrangement links TRBV4-2 to TRBJ1-2; 8 nucleotides agree with TRBD1. CDR3 size: 15 residues. Looked up from germline, CDR1 is LGHNA and CDR2 is YNFKEQ. V shed 5 bases and J 2 bases; nucleotides not matched to a gene: 7. CDR3 residues: CASSETGARNYGYTF. The CDR3 nucleotides read TGTGCCAGCAGCGAGACAGGGGCCAGAAACTATGGCTACACCTTC.

The CDR3 nucleotides read TGTGCCAGCAGCCTCAGACAGGGGGCCAATGAGCAGTTCTTC. Residues: CASSLRQGANEQFF. This chain uses TRBV7-2 with TRBJ2-1, with TRBD1 matching 10 bases. CDR1 and CDR2 (germline): SGHTA, FQGNSA. CDR3 length: 14 amino acids. V was pared by 5 bases and J by 6 bases, with 4 bases of the junction left unmatched.

J is TRBJ1-1 and V is TRBV6-1, with TRBD1 identical over 7 bases. Trimming cost V 6 bases and J 1 base; bases outside gene matches: 5. The CDR3 runs to 14 residues. CDR1 and CDR2 (germline): MNHNS, SASEGT. CDR3 protein: CASSQRQGNTEAFF. The CDR3 region has the DNA TGTGCCAGCAGCCAGAGACAGGGGAACACTGAAGCTTTCTTT.

The V call is TRBV5-6, the J call TRBJ1-1; 9 nucleotides agree with TRBD1. The length of the CDR3 is 15 residues. Germline CDR1 is SGHDT and CDR2 is YYEEEE. After removal of 0 bases from V and 3 bases from J, the junction contained 3 bases not matched to a gene. The CDR3, as DNA: TGTGCCAGCAGCTTGGGGACAGGGGTGGACACTGAAGCTTTCTTT. This sequence encodes CASSLGTGVDTEAFF.

CDR3 sequence (DNA): TGTGCCAGCAGCTTGGACCCCAGGGGGAACACCGGGGAGCTGTTTTTT. Protein sequence: CASSLDPRGNTGELFF. The chain couples TRBV5-4 to TRBJ2-2; D might be TRBD1 (6 bases). There are 16 residues in the CDR3. Germline loops: CDR1 SGHNT, CDR2 YYREEE (reference sequence). Between the trimmed V and J ends, which lost 0 bases and 1 base, there was a span of 10 bases.

This chain uses TRBV18 with TRBJ2-3; D call uncertain. V was shortened by 2 bases and J by 2 bases, with 8 bases between the two germline ends. Germline CDR1 and CDR2: KGHSH and LQKENI. This CDR3 region has 14 residues. The CDR3 region is CASSPGPSTDTQYF. CDR3 DNA: TGTGCCAGCTCACCAGGGCCCTCCACAGATACGCAGTATTTT.

V usage is TRBV29-1 and J usage is TRBJ2-1; 7 bases map to TRBD1. The junction had 15 bases not matched to a gene; V was cut back by 6 bases and J by 4 bases. CDR3 length: 16 amino acids. Germline V lookup: CDR1 SQVTM, CDR2 ANQGSEA. The CDR3 here is CSVPSLSRTGYNEQFF. CDR3 DNA: TGCAGCGTGCCTAGCTTGAGTAGGACAGGATACAATGAGCAGTTCTTC.

The chain couples TRBV7-6 to TRBJ1-2, with 7 bases fitting TRBD1. The CDR3 has 15 residues. The germline CDR1 and CDR2 sequences are SGHVS and FNYEAQ. V was pared by 8 bases and J by 7 bases, with 16 bases of the junction left unmatched. In DNA form, the CDR3 reads TGTGCCAGCGGCGCTGGGGGACAGTATTCGGGTGGCTACACCTTC. Protein: CASGAGGQYSGGYTF. The whole variable domain, filled in from reference TRBV7-6 and TRBJ1-2, reads GAGVSQSPRYKVTKRGQDVALRCDPISGHVSLYWYRQALGQGPEFLTYFNYEAQQDKSGLPNDRFSAERPEGSISTLTIQRTEQRDSAMYRCASGAGGQYSGGYTFGSGTRLTVV.

The V and J genes are TRBV7-2 and TRBJ2-5, with 8 bases identical to TRBD1. Trimming cost V 5 bases and J 7 bases; bases outside gene matches: 6. The CDR3 is 13 residues long. Per the germline V gene, CDR1 is SGHTA and CDR2 is FQGNSA. CDR3 in DNA: TGTGCCAGCAGCACCGACAGGGGACCGACCCAGTACTTC. It yields the protein CASSTDRGPTQYF.

V usage is TRBV4-1 and J usage is TRBJ2-7; TRBD2 matches at 13 bases. CDR1 and CDR2 from the germline V gene are MGHRA and YSYEKL. CDR3 length: 15 residues. Trimming took 4 bases from V and 7 from J; bases not matched to a gene: 7. In DNA, the CDR3 is TGCGCCAGCAGCCGAAAGGGACTAGCGGGGTGGGAGCAGTACTTC. Translation gives CASSRKGLAGWEQYF.

The chain is built from TRBV4-3 and TRBJ2-3; no clear D gene. Germline V lookup: CDR1 LGHNA, CDR2 YSLEER. Trimming shortened V by 0 bases and J by 6 bases, and 16 bases separated the two germline ends. The CDR3 has 16 amino acids. CDR3 loop: CASSQEGVGGRDTQYF. CDR3 nucleotide sequence: TGCGCCAGCAGCCAAGAAGGAGTCGGTGGTAGGGATACGCAGTATTTT.

J is TRBJ1-2 and V is TRBV7-3, with D perhaps TRBD1 (6 bases). The CDR3 runs to 14 residues. Trimming stripped 5 bases from V and 7 bases from J, with 17 bases between. CDR1 and CDR2 from the germline V gene are SGHTA and FQGTGA. CDR3 DNA: TGTGCCAGCAGCCCCGAGGCGGGGGCGGGTGGCTACACCTTC. Encoded protein: CASSPEAGAGGYTF. Full variable domain (outside the CDR3, taken from reference TRBV7-3 and TRBJ1-2): GAGVSQTPSNKVTEKGKYVELRCDPISGHTALYWYRQSLGQGPEFLIYFQGTGAADDSGLPNDRFFAVRPEGSVSTLKIQRTERGDSAVYLCASSPEAGAGGYTFGSGTRLTVV.

V usage is TRBV6-4 and J usage is TRBJ1-1; D uncertain. V was cut by 4 bases and J by 1 base, with 7 bases left in between. The germline CDR1 and CDR2 sequences are MRHNA and SNTAGT. There are 13 residues in the CDR3. This chain's CDR3 is CASSVGENTEAFF. The CDR3 DNA sequence: TGTGCCAGCAGTGTCGGAGAGAACACTGAAGCTTTCTTT.

This clone was picked up one time. The gene calls are TRBV6-6 and TRBJ2-3; 8 nucleotides align to TRBD1. There are 12 residues in the CDR3. Germline CDR1 is MNHNY and CDR2 is SVGAGI (reference sequence). V dropped 7 bases and J dropped 6; count of bases not matched to a gene: 3. The DNA for the CDR3 is TGTGCCAGCAAGGGACAGGTGGATACGCAGTATTTT. This codes for CASKGQVDTQYF.

This chain links TRBV25-1 with TRBJ2-7; maybe TRBD2 (6 bases). Germline CDR1 and CDR2: MGHDK and SYGVNS. This CDR3 spans 14 amino acids. Trimming cost V 5 bases and J 5 bases, with 16 bases left between them. The CDR3 spells CASSPRAGGDEQYF. The CDR3 region has the DNA TGTGCCAGCAGTCCCCGGGCCGGAGGGGACGAGCAGTACTTC.

The chain recombines TRBV4-3 with TRBJ1-4; D possibly corresponds to TRBD1 (5 bases). CDR1 is LGHNA and CDR2 is YSLEER in the germline V gene. Deletions cut 4 bases from V and 3 bases from J, with 15 bases between. The CDR3 is 16 residues long. CDR3 nucleotides: TGCGCCAGCAGCCGGGGGGAAGGCGGGTCTAATGAAAAACTGTTTTTT. This sequence encodes CASSRGEGGSNEKLFF.

This chain joins TRBV4-3 and TRBJ2-7, with 7 nucleotides matching TRBD1. With 1 base clipped from V and 4 bases from J, the junction kept 7 bases outside the gene matches. The germline V gene has CDR1 LGHNA and CDR2 YSLEER. This CDR3 has 15 amino acids. The CDR3, as DNA: TGCGCCAGCAGCCAAGGTATAGGGGGCTGGTACGAGCAGTACTTC. It is translated as CASSQGIGGWYEQYF.

This rearrangement joins TRBV30 to TRBJ2-2, with 8 bases fitting TRBD1. Per germline, CDR1 GTSNPN and CDR2 SVGIG (reference sequence). The CDR3 length is 15 residues. Trimming cost V 2 bases and J 3 bases; bases outside gene matches: 5. The CDR3 loop is CAWSSPDRDTGELFF. The CDR3 bases are TGTGCCTGGAGTAGCCCGGACAGGGACACCGGGGAGCTGTTTTTT.

The CDR3 DNA sequence: TGTGCCTGGACGCCCGACACCCTAAGCTCTGGAAACACCATATATTTT. Its protein is CAWTPDTLSSGNTIYF. This chain uses TRBV30 with TRBJ1-3; D not resolved. In germline, CDR1 is GTSNPN, CDR2 SVGIG (reference sequence). With 4 bases removed from V and 0 bases from J, the gap between germline ends came to 16 bases. The CDR3 contains 16 residues.

The chain carries TRBV4-2 and TRBJ1-1; TRBD1 might be the D (5 bases). Germline lookup yields CDR1 LGHNA and CDR2 YNFKEQ. Deletions cut 4 bases from V and 1 base from J, with 10 bases between. This CDR3 comprises 14 residues. CDR3 nucleotide sequence: TGTGCCAGCAGCCGCCGACAGAGGAACACTGAAGCTTTCTTT. It specifies CASSRRQRNTEAFF.

This clone was observed a single time. CDR3 sequence: CASSEVTSGGSDTQYF. The CDR3, as DNA: TGTGCCAGCAGTGAAGTGACTAGCGGGGGCTCAGATACGCAGTATTTT. This sequence joins TRBV6-4 and TRBJ2-3, with 12 bases lining up with TRBD2. The germline V gene encodes CDR1 MRHNA and CDR2 SNTAGT. The V segment lost 3 bases and the J segment 4 bases; nucleotides outside the gene matches: 5. The CDR3 is 16 residues long.

V gene TRBV6-1 combines with J gene TRBJ2-5, with TRBD2 matching over 7 bases. The V gene's germline CDR1 is MNHNS and CDR2 SASEGT. Trimming took 0 bases from V and 2 from J; bases not matched to a gene: 0. CDR3 size: 14 residues. The CDR3 bases are TGTGCCAGCAGTGAAGCGGGGGGGCAAGAGACCCAGTACTTC. This codes for CASSEAGGQETQYF.

The V gene is TRBV6-4, the J gene TRBJ2-3; TRBD2 aligns across 9 bases. CDR1 and CDR2 from the germline V gene are MRHNA and SNTAGT. Trimming cost V 3 bases and J 0 bases; bases outside gene matches: 1. The CDR3 contains 15 residues. This chain's CDR3 is CASSERGGSTDTQYF. DNA of the CDR3: TGTGCCAGCAGTGAGCGGGGGGGCAGCACAGATACGCAGTATTTT.

The chain uses TRBV4-1 and TRBJ2-1, with TRBD1 matching 10 bases. The trim removed 0 bases at V and 10 bases at J, leaving 6 bases unmatched. The CDR3 runs to 15 residues. Germline-derived CDR1 and CDR2 are MGHRA and YSYEKL. The CDR3 loop reads CASSQERQGALEQFF. The CDR3 coding sequence is TGCGCCAGCAGCCAAGAGAGACAGGGGGCTTTGGAGCAGTTCTTC.

The V gene is TRBV6-1, the J gene TRBJ2-7; 10 bases are a match to TRBD2. J gave up 0 bases and V 7 bases, and 6 bases lay outside the gene matches. CDR1 is MNHNS and CDR2 is SASEGT in the germline V gene. The CDR3 length is 15 residues. CDR3 coding DNA: TGTGCCAGCAATGCAGCGGGAGGGAGCTCCTACGAGCAGTACTTC. Its protein product is CASNAAGGSSYEQYF.

This sequence joins TRBV7-3 and TRBJ2-7, with D tentatively TRBD1 (7 bases). The CDR3 runs 13 residues. Trimming removed 5 bases at V and 7 bases at J, with 15 bases between. The V gene's germline CDR1 is SGHTA and CDR2 FQGTGA. CDR3 in DNA: TGTGCCAGCAGCCCCCAGACAGGGAGGGAGCAGTACTTC. Its translation is CASSPQTGREQYF.

V usage is TRBV7-8 and J usage is TRBJ1-1; D remains ambiguous. The ends were cut back, 0 bases at V and 5 bases at J, with 7 bases in the middle. This CDR3 spans 13 amino acids. Looked up from germline, CDR1 is SGHVS and CDR2 is FQNEAQ. The CDR3 reads CASSLASGTEAFF. As DNA, the CDR3 is TGTGCCAGCAGCTTAGCCTCGGGGACTGAAGCTTTCTTT.